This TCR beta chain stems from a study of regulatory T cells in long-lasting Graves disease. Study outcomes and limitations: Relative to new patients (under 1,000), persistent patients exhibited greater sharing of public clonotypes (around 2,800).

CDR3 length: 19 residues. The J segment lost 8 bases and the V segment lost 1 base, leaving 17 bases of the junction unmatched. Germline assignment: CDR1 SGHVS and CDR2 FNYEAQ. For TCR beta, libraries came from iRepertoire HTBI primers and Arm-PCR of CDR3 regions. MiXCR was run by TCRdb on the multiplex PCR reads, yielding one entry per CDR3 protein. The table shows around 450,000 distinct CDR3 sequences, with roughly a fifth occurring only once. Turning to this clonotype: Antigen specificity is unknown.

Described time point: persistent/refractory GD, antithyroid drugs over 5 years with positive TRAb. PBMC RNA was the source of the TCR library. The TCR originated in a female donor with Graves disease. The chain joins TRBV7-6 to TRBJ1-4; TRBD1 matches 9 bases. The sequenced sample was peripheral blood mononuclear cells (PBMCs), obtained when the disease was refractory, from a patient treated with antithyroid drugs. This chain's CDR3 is CASSLDWETGGQFREKLFF. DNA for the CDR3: TGTGCCAGCAGCTTAGATTGGGAAACAGGGGGCCAGTTTCGAGAAAAACTGTTTTTT.